The 7 T cell receptor beta chains listed next were all sequenced from one sample in a study of regulatory T cells in long-lasting Graves disease. Time point noted: newly diagnosed GD, antithyroid drugs for less than 3 months. With RNA extracted from PBMCs as input, the TCR library was made. According to the study, TCR beta libraries were built with iRepertoire HTBI primers and CDR3-region Arm-PCR. TCRdb reprocessed the multiplex PCR reads with MiXCR, giving one entry per CDR3 protein. The sample contains hundreds of thousands of distinct CDR3 sequences, about 16% of which appear only once. This material consisted of peripheral blood mononuclear cells (PBMCs), taken at new diagnosis, from a patient treated with antithyroid drugs. The receptors were sampled from a female donor with Graves disease.

The V call is TRBV10-3, the J call TRBJ2-5, with TRBD1 matching 7 bases. Trimming cost V 6 bases and J 2 bases; bases outside gene matches: 3. The CDR3 has 13 amino acids. Germline V CDR1 and CDR2: ENHRY, SYGVKD. Here the CDR3 reads CAIRQGEQETQYF. The DNA of the CDR3 is TGTGCCATCAGGCAGGGGGAACAAGAGACCCAGTACTTC.

This clonotype is a singleton in its sample. This chain joins TRBV6-2 or TRBV6-3 and TRBJ1-1; no clear D gene. Deletions cut 2 bases from V and 1 base from J, with 8 bases between. Per germline, CDR1 MNHEY and CDR2 SVGEGT. The CDR3 spans 14 residues. This CDR3 reads CASSYRVSNTEAFF. The CDR3 coding sequence is TGTGCCAGCAGTTACCGGGTATCGAACACTGAAGCTTTCTTT.

Many counts were recorded for this clonotype. This chain connects TRBV30 to TRBJ2-7, with 7 bases identical to TRBD2. Germline CDR1 is GTSNPN and CDR2 is SVGIG (reference sequence). The V and J ends lost 5 bases and 5 bases, in that order; junction bases with no gene match: 9. The CDR3 runs 13 residues. Here the CDR3 reads CAWERLAANEQYF. CDR3 in DNA: TGTGCCTGGGAGAGACTAGCTGCCAACGAGCAGTACTTC.

About this clonotype itself: This likely traces to a read error, being one base from a far larger clone. This chain uses TRBV7-2 with TRBJ2-1; D gene unclear. V lost 5 bases to trimming and J lost 10 bases, with 27 bases between them. CDR1 is SGHTA, CDR2 FQGNSA, per germline. CDR3 length equals 17 residues. The CDR3 nucleotides are TGTGCCAGCAGCCGCCTTATGACCGCATCTTCCTCCTACGAGCAGTTCTTC. Protein: CASSRLMTASSSYEQFF.

This clonotype was observed many times. The rearrangement links TRBV7-9 to TRBJ2-1; 10 nucleotides agree with TRBD1. This CDR3 contains 18 residues. J was trimmed by 6 bases and V by 5 bases; bases with no gene match: 16. CDR1 and CDR2 from the germline V gene are SEHNR and FQNEAQ (reference sequence). In DNA form, the CDR3 reads TGTGCCAGCAGCCCCACATCGGGGGACAGGGGCAAGGTCAATGAGCAGTTCTTC. The encoded protein is CASSPTSGDRGKVNEQFF.

The chain has TRBV19 and TRBJ2-2, with 15 bases aligning to TRBD2. Germline CDR1 is LNHDA and CDR2 is SQIVND (reference sequence). The length of the CDR3 is 18 residues. The trim removed 5 bases at V and 4 bases at J, leaving 8 bases unmatched. CDR3 protein: CASSPGLAGGTPTGELFF. DNA for the CDR3: TGTGCCAGTAGTCCCGGACTAGCGGGAGGGACCCCCACCGGGGAGCTGTTTTTT.

To note about this clonotype: One end of the junction fails to match germline, which may point to a read error. The V gene is TRBV29-1, the J gene TRBJ2-3; D call uncertain. Per the germline V gene, CDR1 is SQVTM and CDR2 is ANQGSEA. The CDR3 extends over 11 amino acids. The CDR3 nucleotides read TGCAGCGTTGAACTAGTGGATACGCCGCATTTT. It yields the protein CSVELVDTPHF.